What follows is one T cell receptor beta chain and its context. Here immunoSEQ multiplex PCR was the method, and the copy in TCRdb shows in-frame clones only, minus some. The data hold some 80,000 clones, with 85% to 95% observed a single time. The sample is drawn from a study of control samples from healthy donors and cancer patients. This CDR3 is built from 11 residues. The germline CDR1 and CDR2 sequences are MNHEY and SVGAGI. Deletions cut 2 bases from V and 4 bases from J, with 0 bases between. J is TRBJ1-3 and V is TRBV6-5, with no clear D. The clonotype was recovered from a woman aged 55-70 years in good health. Sequencing used blood. CDR3 loop: CASSYGNTIYF. The CDR3 nucleotides are TGTGCCAGCAGTTACGGAAACACCATATATTTT.